This TCR beta chain was identified in a study of OX40 agonist ivuxolimab in advanced cancers. J was trimmed by 4 bases and V by 8 bases; bases with no gene match: 8. CDR1 is MNHEY, CDR2 SVGAGI, per germline. The CDR3 is made up of 14 amino acids. Method: immunoSEQ multiplex PCR; TCRdb's copy keeps in-frame clones and lacks some. The sample carries about 98,000 clones, roughly nine tenths recorded once. This material consisted of CD4+ or CD8+ T cells sorted from blood, taken in a trial of the OX40 agonist ivuxolimab. The sequence was collected from an adult with an advanced solid tumor such as melanoma, head and neck, liver or kidney cancer. The chain employs TRBV6-5 and TRBJ1-5; TRBD1 matches at 7 bases. The CDR3 loop is CASATGFGNQPQHF. Here the CDR3 DNA reads TGTGCCAGCGCGACAGGGTTCGGGAATCAGCCCCAGCATTTT.